This TCR beta chain was obtained from a study of identical twins. Template switching supplied a universal primer site; unique molecular identifiers were carried on the cDNA. From the 5' RACE reads, TCRdb called clonotypes with MiXCR, one entry per CDR3 protein. The sample carries 1,800,000 or so distinct CDR3 sequences, roughly a third recorded once. The CDR3 runs 14 residues. V was shortened by 3 bases and J by 2 bases, with 8 bases between the two germline ends. As to this clonotype: As yet, its antigen is unknown.

Study-wide points: Within cord blood, abundant beta clonotypes carried fewer insertions, but memory repertoires showed no such trend. Where beta out-of-frame sequences were concerned, excess twin sharing was weaker. Zero-insertion analyses were open to partial confounding by invariant MAIT and iNKT cells.

This receptor was obtained from a newborn girl in good health. J is TRBJ1-3 and V is TRBV12-3 or TRBV12-4; no definite D call. Material: cord blood. Here the CDR3 reads CASSLREAGNTIYF. The CDR3 coding sequence is TGTGCCAGCAGTTTGCGGGAGGCTGGAAACACCATATATTTT.